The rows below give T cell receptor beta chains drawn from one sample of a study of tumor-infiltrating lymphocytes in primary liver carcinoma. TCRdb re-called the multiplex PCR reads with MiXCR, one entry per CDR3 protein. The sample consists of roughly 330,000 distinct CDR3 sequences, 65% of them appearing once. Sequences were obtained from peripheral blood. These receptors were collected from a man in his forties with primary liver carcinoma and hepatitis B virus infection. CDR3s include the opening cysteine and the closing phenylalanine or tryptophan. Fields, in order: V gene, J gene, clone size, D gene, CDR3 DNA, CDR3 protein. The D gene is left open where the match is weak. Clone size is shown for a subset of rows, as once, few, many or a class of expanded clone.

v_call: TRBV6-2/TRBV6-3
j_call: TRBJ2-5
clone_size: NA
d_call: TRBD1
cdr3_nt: TGTGCCAGCATTACTCTCGGGGACAGGGGTGAAGAGACCCAGTACTTC
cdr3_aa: CASITLGDRGEETQYF

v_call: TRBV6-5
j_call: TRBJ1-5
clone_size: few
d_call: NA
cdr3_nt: TGTGCCAGCAGGGGCCGTCTCCGAAATCAGCCCCAGCATTTT
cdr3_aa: CASRGRLRNQPQHF

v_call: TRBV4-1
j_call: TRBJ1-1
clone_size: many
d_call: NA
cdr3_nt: TGCGCCAGCAGCCAAGATAAAAAGGCGAGCGCTGAAGCTTTCTTT
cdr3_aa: CASSQDKKASAEAFF

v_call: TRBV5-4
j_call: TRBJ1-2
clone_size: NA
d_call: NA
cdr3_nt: TGTGCCAGCAGCCTCATCCTGGTTCTGGGGGAGGGCTATGGCTACACCTTC
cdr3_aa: CASSLILVLGEGYGYTF

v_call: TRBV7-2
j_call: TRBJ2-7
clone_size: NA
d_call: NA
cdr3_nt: TGTGCCAGCATCCCCTCCATGGGGGAGGTCTACGAGCAGTACTTC
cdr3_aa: CASIPSMGEVYEQYF

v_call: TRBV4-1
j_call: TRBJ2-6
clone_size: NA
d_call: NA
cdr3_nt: TGCGCCAGCAGCCAAGACGCGGGTTTGGCTGGGGCCAACATCCTGACTTTC
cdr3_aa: CASSQDAGLAGANILTF

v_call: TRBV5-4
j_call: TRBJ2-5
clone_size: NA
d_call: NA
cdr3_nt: TGTGCCAGCAGCCCGACGGCAGCACCCCAAGAGACCCAGTACTTC
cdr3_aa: CASSPTAAPQETQYF

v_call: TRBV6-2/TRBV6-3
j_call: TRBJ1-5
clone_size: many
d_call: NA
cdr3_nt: TGTGCCAGCGGATTTAGCAATCAGCCCCAGCATTTT
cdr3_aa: CASGFSNQPQHF

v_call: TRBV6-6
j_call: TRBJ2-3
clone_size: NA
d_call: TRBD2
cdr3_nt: TGTGCCAGCAGAGGGACTAGCGACTACATAGATACGCAGTATTTT
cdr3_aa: CASRGTSDYIDTQYF

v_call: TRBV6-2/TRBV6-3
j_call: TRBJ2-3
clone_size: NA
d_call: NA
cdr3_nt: TGTGCCAGCAGCCAAGGGTGGACAGATACGCAGTATTTT
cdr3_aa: CASSQGWTDTQYF

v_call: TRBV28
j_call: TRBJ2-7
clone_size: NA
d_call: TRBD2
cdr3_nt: TGTGCCAGCAAGGCTAGCGGGTTCTCCTACGAGCAGTACTTC
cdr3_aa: CASKASGFSYEQYF

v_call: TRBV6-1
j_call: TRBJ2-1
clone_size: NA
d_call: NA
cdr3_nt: TGTGCCAGCAGCCTTACAGGGAGCTCCTACAATGAGCAGTTCTTC
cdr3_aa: CASSLTGSSYNEQFF

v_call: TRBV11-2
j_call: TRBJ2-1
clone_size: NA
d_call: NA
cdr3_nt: TGTGCCAGTAGCTACACGCCTAGGGGGCAGTTCTTC
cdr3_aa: CASSYTPRGQFF

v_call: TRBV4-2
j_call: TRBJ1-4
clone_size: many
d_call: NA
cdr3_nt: TGTGCCAGCAGCCTAGAAGGCCAAGGGATTAATGAAAAACTGTTTTTT
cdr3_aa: CASSLEGQGINEKLFF

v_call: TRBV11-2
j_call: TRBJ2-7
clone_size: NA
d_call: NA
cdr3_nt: TGTGCCAGCATCCCCCTCGAGGGGGGCCTCTCTTACGAGCAGTACTTC
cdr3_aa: CASIPLEGGLSYEQYF

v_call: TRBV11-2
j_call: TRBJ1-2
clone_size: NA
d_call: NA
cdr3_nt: TGTGCCAGCAGCTTAAAAGCGGCCTATGGCTACACCTTC
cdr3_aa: CASSLKAAYGYTF

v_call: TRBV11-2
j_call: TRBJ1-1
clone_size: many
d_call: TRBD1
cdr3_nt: TGTGCCAGCAGCTTAACAGGGGTCTGGAACACTGAAGCTTTCTTT
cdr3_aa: CASSLTGVWNTEAFF

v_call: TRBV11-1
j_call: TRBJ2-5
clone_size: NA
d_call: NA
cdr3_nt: TGTGCCGGCAGCCCAACTAGAACTCAAGAGACCCAGTACTTC
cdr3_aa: CAGSPTRTQETQYF

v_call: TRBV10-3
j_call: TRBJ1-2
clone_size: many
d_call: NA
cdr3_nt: TGTGCCATCAGTGAGGGTCAGGGAGTCTATGGCTACACCTTC
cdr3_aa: CAISEGQGVYGYTF

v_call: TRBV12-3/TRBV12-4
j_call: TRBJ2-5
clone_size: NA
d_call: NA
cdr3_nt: TGTGCCAGCAGTTTTAATGGCCAATCCCAAGAGACCCAGTACTTC
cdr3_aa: CASSFNGQSQETQYF

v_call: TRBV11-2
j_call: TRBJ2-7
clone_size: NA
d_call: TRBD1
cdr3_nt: TGTGCCGGCAGCTCTCGGACAGGAGGCTACGGGCAGTACTTC
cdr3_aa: CAGSSRTGGYGQYF

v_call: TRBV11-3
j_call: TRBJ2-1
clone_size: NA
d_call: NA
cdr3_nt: TGTGTCAGCAGCTTAGATATCACAGCTAATGAGCAATTCTTC
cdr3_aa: CVSSLDITANEQFF

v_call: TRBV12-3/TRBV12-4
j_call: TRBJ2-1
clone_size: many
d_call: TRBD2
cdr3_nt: TGTGCCAGTGAACCGGGAGGCTACAATGAGCAGTTCTTC
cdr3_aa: CASEPGGYNEQFF